The T cell receptor beta chain under discussion was sequenced for a study of Tregs in tolerant kidney transplant recipients. Overall study results and limits: No direct test of biological reproducibility was done here.

Generated by immunoSEQ multiplex PCR, the TCRdb table keeps only in-frame clones and is missing some. The sample consists of under 300,000 clones, around 82% of them appearing once. The CDR3 is 14 residues long. V was shortened by 2 bases and J by 1 base, with 8 bases between the two germline ends. Germline loops: CDR1 LGHNA, CDR2 YNFKEQ. As to this clone: What it binds is not known.

Input material: CD4+ T cells from blood. The chain couples TRBV4-2 to TRBJ1-1; no firm D call. The source is a human donor in good health. For the CDR3, the DNA is TGTGCCAGCAGCCAACCCGTACGGAACACTGAAGCTTTCTTT. Its translation: CASSQPVRNTEAFF.